This T cell receptor (beta chain) was retrieved from a study of CD8+ T cells in alopecia areata. Trimming pared 4 bases from V and 9 bases from J, leaving 13 bases between. This CDR3 is 12 amino acids long. Germline lookup yields CDR1 SGHAT and CDR2 FQNNGV. Reverse transcribed after extraction, RNA yielded cDNA as the sequencing template. Profiling relied on immunoSEQ multiplex PCR, and the TCRdb table lists in-frame clones only, not all of them. The table records 150,000 to 200,000 clones, 67% of them present only once. The sample was CD8+ T cells sorted from blood, taken at week 0. The J gene is TRBJ2-7, the V gene TRBV11-2, with unresolved D. This sequence originates from a human donor with alopecia areata. CDR3 in amino acids: CASSSPPMSQYF. DNA for the CDR3: TGTGCCAGCAGCTCCCCCCCAATGTCGCAGTACTTC.